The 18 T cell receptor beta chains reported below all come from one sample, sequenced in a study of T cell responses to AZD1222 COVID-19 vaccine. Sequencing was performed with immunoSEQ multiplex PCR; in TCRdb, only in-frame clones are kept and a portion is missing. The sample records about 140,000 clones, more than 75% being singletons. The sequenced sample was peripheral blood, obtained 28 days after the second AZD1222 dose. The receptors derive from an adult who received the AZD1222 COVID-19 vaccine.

The CDR3: CASNPDRGWETQYF. The DNA of the CDR3 is TGTGCCAGCAACCCGGACAGGGGTTGGGAGACCCAGTACTTC. This chain joins TRBV2 and TRBJ2-5; 9 nucleotides line up with TRBD1. The CDR3 loop spans 14 amino acids. The germline gives CDR1 SNHLY, CDR2 FYNNEI. After removal of 7 bases from V and 5 bases from J, the junction contained 8 bases not matched to a gene.

This chain's CDR3 is CASRNRGRSGYTF. CDR3 in DNA: TGTGCCAGCAGGAACAGGGGGCGCAGTGGCTACACCTTC. The V gene is TRBV28, the J gene TRBJ1-2; 9 bases agree with TRBD1. CDR1 MDHEN and CDR2 SYDVKM come from the germline V gene. The V gene end was trimmed by 6 bases and the J gene end by 7 bases; junction bases not matched to a gene: 6. This CDR3 is built from 13 residues.

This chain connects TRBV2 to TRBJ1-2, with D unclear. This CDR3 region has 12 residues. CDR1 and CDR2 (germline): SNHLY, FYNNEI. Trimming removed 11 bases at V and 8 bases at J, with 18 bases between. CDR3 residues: CAGNQERKGYTF. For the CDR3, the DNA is TGTGCCGGCAACCAAGAGCGGAAGGGCTACACCTTC.

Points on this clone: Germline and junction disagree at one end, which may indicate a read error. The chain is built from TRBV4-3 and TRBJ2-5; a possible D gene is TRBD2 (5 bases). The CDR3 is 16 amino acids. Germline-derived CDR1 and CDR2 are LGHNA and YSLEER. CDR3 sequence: CASSQDRLTGQETQYF. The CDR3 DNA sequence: TGCGCCAGTAGCCAAGATAGACTAACGGGCCAAGAGACCCAGTACTTC.

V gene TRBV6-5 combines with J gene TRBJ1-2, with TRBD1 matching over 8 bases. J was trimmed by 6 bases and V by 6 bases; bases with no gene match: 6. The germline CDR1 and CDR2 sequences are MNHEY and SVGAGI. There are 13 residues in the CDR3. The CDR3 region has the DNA TGTGCCAGCAGGGAGACAGGGGTGGATGGCTACACCTTC. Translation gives CASRETGVDGYTF.

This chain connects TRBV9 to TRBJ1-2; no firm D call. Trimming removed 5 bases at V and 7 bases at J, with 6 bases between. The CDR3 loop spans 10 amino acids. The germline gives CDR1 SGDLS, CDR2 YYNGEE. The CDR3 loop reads CASRPPGYTF. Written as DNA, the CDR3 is TGTGCCAGCAGACCCCCTGGCTACACCTTC.

The CDR3 loop is CASSQEVGLITEAFF. CDR3 nucleotides: TGCGCCAGCAGCCAAGAAGTGGGGCTGATCACTGAAGCTTTCTTT. The gene calls are TRBV4-3 and TRBJ1-1; D is possibly TRBD1 (5 bases). The V gene lost 0 bases and the J gene lost 4 bases, with 12 bases spanning the gap. This CDR3 is 15 amino acids long. Germline CDR1 and CDR2: LGHNA and YSLEER.

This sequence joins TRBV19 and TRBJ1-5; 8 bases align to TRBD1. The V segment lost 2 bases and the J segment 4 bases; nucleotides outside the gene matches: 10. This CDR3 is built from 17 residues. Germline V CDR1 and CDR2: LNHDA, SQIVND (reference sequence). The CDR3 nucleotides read TGTGCCAGTAGTATAATGGGGCAGGGGGCCGGAAATCAGCCCCAGCATTTT. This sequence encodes CASSIMGQGAGNQPQHF.

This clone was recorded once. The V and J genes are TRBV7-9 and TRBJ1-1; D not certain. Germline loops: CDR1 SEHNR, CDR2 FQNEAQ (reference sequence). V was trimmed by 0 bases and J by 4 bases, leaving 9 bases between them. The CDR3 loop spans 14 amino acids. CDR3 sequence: CASSLAGLGTEAFF. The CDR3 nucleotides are TGTGCCAGCAGCTTAGCAGGGTTGGGCACTGAAGCTTTCTTT.

The CDR3, as DNA: TGTGCCAGCAGTGAAGCCTCAGGGAAGGTTAATTCACCCCTCCACTTT. It codes for CASSEASGKVNSPLHF. The V call is TRBV2, the J call TRBJ1-6, with D perhaps TRBD1 (5 bases). V was clipped by 0 bases and J by 6 bases, with 12 bases between them. This CDR3 has 16 residues. Germline V gene sequence: CDR1 SNHLY, CDR2 FYNNEI.

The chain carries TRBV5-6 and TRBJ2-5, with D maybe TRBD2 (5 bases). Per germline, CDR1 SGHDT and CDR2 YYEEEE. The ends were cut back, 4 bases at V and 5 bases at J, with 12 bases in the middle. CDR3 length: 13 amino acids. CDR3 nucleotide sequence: TGTGCCAGCAGCGCGGGCGTGGGGGAGACCCAGTACTTC. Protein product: CASSAGVGETQYF.

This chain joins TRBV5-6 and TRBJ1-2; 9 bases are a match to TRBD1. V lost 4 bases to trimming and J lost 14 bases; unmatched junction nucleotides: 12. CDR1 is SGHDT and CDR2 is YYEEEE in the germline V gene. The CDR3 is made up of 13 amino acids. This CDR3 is CASSDTGTGLETF. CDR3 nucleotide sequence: TGTGCCAGCAGCGACACCGGGACAGGGTTGGAAACCTTC.

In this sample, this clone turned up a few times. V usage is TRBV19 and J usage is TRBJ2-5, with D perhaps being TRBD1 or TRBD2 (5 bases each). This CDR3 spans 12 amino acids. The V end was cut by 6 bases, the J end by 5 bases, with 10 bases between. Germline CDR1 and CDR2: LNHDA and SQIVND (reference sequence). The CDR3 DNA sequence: TGTGCCAGTAGCCCATGGGGGGAGACCCAGTACTTC. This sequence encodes CASSPWGETQYF.

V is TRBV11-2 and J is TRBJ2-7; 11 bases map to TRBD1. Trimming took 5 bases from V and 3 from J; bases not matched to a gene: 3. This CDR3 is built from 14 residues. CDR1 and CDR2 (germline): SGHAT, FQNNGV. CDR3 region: CASSGGQGVYEQYF. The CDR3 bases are TGTGCCAGCAGCGGGGGACAGGGGGTCTACGAGCAGTACTTC. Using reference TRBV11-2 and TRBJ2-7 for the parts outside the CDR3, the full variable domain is EAGVAQSPRYKIIEKRQSVAFWCNPISGHATLYWYQQILGQGPKLLIQFQNNGVVDDSQLPKDRFSAERLKGVDSTLKIQPAKLEDSAVYLCASSGGQGVYEQYFGPGTRLTVT.

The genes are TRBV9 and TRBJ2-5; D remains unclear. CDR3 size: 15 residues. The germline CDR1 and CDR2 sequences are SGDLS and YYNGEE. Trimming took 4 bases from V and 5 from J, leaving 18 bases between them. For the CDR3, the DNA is TGTGCCAGCAGCCCTTGGAAGGGCTCTCGGGAGACCCAGTACTTC. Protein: CASSPWKGSRETQYF.

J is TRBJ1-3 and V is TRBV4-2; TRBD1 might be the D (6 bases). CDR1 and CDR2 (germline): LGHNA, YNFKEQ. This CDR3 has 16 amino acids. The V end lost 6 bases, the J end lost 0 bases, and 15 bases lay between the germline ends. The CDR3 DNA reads TGTGCCAGCAGGCCTACCTCACAGGGCTCTGGAAACACCATATATTTT. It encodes CASRPTSQGSGNTIYF.

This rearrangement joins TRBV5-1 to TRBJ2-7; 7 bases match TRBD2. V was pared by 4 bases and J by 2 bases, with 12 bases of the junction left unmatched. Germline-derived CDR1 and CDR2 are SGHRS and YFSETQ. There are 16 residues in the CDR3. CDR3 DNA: TGCGCCAGCAGCCCGGGAGGCACGGTCCTTACCTACGAGCAGTACTTC. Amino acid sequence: CASSPGGTVLTYEQYF.

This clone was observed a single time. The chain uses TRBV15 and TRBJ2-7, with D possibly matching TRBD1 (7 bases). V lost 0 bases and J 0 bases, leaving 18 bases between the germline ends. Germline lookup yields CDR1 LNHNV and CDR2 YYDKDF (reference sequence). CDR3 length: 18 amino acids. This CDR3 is CATSREEGAIWDSYEQYF. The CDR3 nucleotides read TGTGCCACCAGCAGAGAGGAGGGGGCTATTTGGGACTCCTACGAGCAGTACTTC.